The present entry profiles one TCR beta chain with its context. At least ten counts were recorded for this clonotype. No cognate antigen has been identified for it. The record has no base qualities; no much larger clone is one base away. The data were obtained in a study of identical twins (dated by TCRdb to about 2016). For the wider study: To test whether fetal clonotypes persist, this study deep-sequenced TCR alpha and beta repertoires from monozygotic twins, from unrelated adults of various ages, and from cord blood. To rule out contamination, the twin experiments were replicated at different times with different library preparation protocols. The research as a whole found: Compared with coincidental sharing between unrelated individuals, an excess of low generation-probability sequences was observed among out-of-frame TCR alpha sequences shared between twins. Excess twin sharing in beta out-of-frame sequences was weaker because fewer shared sequences lowered the signal-to-noise ratio. Conclusions relied on cross-sectional statistical analysis, since the same donors could not be followed over many years. Abundant cord blood beta clonotypes carried fewer insertions; young adult naive repertoires showed a weaker similar trend, while memory repertoires showed none. Invariant T cells such as MAIT and iNKT could partly confound zero-insertion analyses, though diverse VJ usage argued against this for most clonotypes. In monozygotic twins, out-of-frame TCR alpha sharing was systematically underestimated by recombination models, although the models agreed with sharing between unrelated individuals.

CDR3 length: 15 amino acids, cysteine to phenylalanine. Only the CDR3 part of the read is kept: 45 bases, read in frame from the first base. At the junction V is shortened by 3 bases and J by 0 bases, with 9 bases in between. Receptors were amplified or captured by 5' RACE. The sequencer was an Illumina HiSeq 2000. Template switching introduced a universal primer binding site; the final cDNA contained a unique molecular identifier, enabling accurate counting of TCR cDNA molecules. Specific primers in the conserved constant-segment region were used to synthesize first-strand cDNA for TCR alpha and beta chains. To control for contamination, every cDNA library was double barcoded, receiving both a SMART-Mk sample barcode and Illumina barcodes. TruSeq adapter sequences, together with Illumina sample barcodes, were added in two successive PCR steps. The Illumina HiSeq platform was used with custom primers to sequence TCR alpha and beta cDNA libraries. Per the authors' processing: Unique molecular identifiers were extracted from raw reads with MiGEC, and CDR3 positions were determined with MiXCR. For each individual, recombination models were inferred using an EM algorithm with the repgenHMM and IGoR tools. The tcR package in R was used for shared clonotype analysis, with sharing normalized by the product of cloneset sizes. To study raw recombination without the effects of thymic and clonal selection, out-of-frame nonproductive sequences were analyzed. Starting from the raw public reads, TCRdb applied fastp trimming at Q25, assembled clones with MiXCR and retained in-frame beta chains. Rows with a matching CDR3 protein are joined into one entry that keeps the most common DNA and genes. V and J calls and clone size were set by TCRdb, not the authors. A total of more than 650,000 distinct CDR3 sequences appear in this sample, roughly 6.2% of them only once. The ten largest account for 1.5% to 2% of the sample.

All donors were healthy Caucasians. The researchers also sequenced three unrelated adults who were not twins: a male aged 18 to 29, a male aged 50 to 59, and a female aged 50 to 59. Using Miltenyi CD45RO+ enrichment and human naive T-cell isolation kits, memory (CD45RO+) and naive T cells were isolated from PBMC. The V gene is TRBV12-3 or TRBV12-4 and the J gene is TRBJ2-1; TRBD1 might be the D gene, on 6 matching bases. The sequenced material came from naive T cells sorted from blood. Read against the paper, the sample's cell subset or site label means: cells isolated with a human naive T-cell isolation kit. The TCR was taken from a man younger than 35 in good health. The bases read TGTGCCAGCAGTTTTTGGGGGCACTCCTACAATGAGCAGTTCTTC. Its product reads: CASSFWGHSYNEQFF.